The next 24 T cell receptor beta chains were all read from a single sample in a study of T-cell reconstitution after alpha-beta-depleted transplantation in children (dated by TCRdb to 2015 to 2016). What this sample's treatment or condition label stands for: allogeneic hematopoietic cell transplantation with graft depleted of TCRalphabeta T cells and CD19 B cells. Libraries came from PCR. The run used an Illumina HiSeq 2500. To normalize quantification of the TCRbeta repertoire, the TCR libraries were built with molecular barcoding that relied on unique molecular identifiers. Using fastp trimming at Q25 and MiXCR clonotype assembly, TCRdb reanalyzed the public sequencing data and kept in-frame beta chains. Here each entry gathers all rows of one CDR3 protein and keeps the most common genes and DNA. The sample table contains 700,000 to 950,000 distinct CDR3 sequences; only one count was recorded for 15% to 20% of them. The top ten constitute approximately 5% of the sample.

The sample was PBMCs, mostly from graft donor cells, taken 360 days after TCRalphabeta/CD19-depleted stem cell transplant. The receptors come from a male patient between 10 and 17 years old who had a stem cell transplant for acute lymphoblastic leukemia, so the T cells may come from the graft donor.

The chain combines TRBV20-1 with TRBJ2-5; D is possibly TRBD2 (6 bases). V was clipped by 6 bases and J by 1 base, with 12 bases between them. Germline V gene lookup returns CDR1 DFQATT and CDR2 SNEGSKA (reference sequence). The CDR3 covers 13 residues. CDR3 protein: CSAHGSGQETQYF. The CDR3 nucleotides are TGCAGTGCCCACGGGAGCGGCCAAGAGACCCAGTACTTC.

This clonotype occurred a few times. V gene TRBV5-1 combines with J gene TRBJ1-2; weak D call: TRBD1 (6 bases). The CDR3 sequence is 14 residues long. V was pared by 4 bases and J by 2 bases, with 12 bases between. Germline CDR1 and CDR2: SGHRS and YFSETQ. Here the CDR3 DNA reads TGCGCCAGCAGCCGGAACAGGGACAACTATGGCTACACCTTC. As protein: CASSRNRDNYGYTF.

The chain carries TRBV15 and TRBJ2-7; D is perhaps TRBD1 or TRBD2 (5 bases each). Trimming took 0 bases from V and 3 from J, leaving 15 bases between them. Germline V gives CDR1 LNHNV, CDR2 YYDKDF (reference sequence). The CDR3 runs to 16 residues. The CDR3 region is CATSREAGTSSYEQYF. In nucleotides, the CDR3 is TGTGCCACCAGCAGAGAGGCCGGGACCTCTAGCTACGAGCAGTACTTC.

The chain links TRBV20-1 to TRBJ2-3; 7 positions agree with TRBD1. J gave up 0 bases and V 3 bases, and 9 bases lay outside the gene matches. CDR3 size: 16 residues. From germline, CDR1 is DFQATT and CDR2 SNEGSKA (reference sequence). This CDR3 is CSASVRSGGSTDTQYF. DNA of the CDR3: TGCAGTGCTAGCGTCCGATCAGGGGGTAGCACAGATACGCAGTATTTT.

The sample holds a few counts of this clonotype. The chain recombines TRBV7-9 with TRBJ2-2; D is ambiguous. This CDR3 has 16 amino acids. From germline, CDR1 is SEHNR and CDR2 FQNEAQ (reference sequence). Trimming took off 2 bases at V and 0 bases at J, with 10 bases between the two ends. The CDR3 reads CASSLSVTANTGELFF. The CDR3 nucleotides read TGTGCCAGCAGCTTAAGCGTTACCGCGAACACCGGGGAGCTGTTTTTT.

The CDR3 sequence: CASRELAGVRNEQFF. The CDR3 DNA is TGTGCCAGCAGGGAACTAGCGGGAGTCCGAAATGAGCAGTTCTTC. V gene TRBV9 combines with J gene TRBJ2-1; 11 nucleotides align to TRBD2. V was pared by 5 bases and J by 7 bases, with 8 bases of the junction left unmatched. This CDR3 is built from 15 residues. The V gene's germline CDR1 is SGDLS and CDR2 YYNGEE.

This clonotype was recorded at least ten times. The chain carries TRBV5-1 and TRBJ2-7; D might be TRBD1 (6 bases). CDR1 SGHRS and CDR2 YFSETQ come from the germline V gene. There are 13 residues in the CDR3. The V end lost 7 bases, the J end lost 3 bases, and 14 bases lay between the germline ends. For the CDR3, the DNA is TGCGCCAGCGGAATACAGGGTTACTACGAGCAGTACTTC. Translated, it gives CASGIQGYYEQYF.

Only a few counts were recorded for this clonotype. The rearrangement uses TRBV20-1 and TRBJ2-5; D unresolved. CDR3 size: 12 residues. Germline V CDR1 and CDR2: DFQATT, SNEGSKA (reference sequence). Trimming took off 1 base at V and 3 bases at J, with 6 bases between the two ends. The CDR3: CSARGTKETQYF. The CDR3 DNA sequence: TGCAGTGCTAGAGGAACAAAAGAGACCCAGTACTTC.

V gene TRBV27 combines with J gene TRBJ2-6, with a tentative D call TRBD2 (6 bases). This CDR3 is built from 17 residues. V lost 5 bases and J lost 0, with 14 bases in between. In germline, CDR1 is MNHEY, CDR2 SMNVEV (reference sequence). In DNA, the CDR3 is TGTGCCAGCAGTCCCGCGCGGGGCATCTCTGGGGCCAACGTCCTGACTTTC. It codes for CASSPARGISGANVLTF.

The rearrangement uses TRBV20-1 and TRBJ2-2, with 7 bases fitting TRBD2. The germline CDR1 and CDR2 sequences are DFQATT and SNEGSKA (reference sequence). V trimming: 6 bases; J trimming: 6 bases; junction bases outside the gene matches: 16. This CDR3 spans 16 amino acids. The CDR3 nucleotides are TGCAGTGCCTTGCCCCTGACGGGAGGACTTCCCGGGGAGCTGTTTTTT. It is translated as CSALPLTGGLPGELFF.

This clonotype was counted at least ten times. CDR3 residues: CASSNGVPSAYEQYF. The CDR3 DNA is TGCGCCAGCAGCAACGGGGTTCCATCCGCCTACGAGCAGTACTTC. The chain combines TRBV5-1 with TRBJ2-7; D might be TRBD2 (5 bases). Germline loops: CDR1 SGHRS, CDR2 YFSETQ. Trimming removed 4 bases from V and 2 bases from J, with 16 bases in between. The length of the CDR3 is 15 residues.

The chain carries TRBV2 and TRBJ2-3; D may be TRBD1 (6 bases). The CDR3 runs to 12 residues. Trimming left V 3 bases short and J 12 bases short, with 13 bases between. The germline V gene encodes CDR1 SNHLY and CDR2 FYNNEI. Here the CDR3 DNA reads TGTGCCAGCAGTGATTTAGACAGGCGCCAGTATTTT. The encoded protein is CASSDLDRRQYF.

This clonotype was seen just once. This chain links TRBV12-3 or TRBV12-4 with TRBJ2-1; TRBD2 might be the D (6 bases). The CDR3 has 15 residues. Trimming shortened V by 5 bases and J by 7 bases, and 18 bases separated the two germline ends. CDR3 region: CASSPTEGVGNEQFF. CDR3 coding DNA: TGTGCCAGCAGTCCTACGGAGGGAGTCGGGAATGAGCAGTTCTTC.

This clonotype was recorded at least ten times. The CDR3 nucleotides are TGTGCCAGCAGCTCGGCCGGGACTAGCGCCTACGAGCAGTACTTC. Its translation: CASSSAGTSAYEQYF. This rearrangement joins TRBV7-2 to TRBJ2-7; 10 bases match TRBD2. This CDR3 region has 15 residues. Germline V gene sequence: CDR1 SGHTA, CDR2 FQGNSA. The V and J ends lost 4 bases and 2 bases, in that order; junction bases with no gene match: 5.

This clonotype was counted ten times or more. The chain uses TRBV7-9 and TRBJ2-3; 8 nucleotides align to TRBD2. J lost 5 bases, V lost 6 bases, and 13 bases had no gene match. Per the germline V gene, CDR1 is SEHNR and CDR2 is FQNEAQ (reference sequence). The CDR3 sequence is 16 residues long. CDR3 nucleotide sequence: TGTGCCAGCAGTTACGCGGGAGCGGGAGCTTTAGATACGCAGTATTTT. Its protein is CASSYAGAGALDTQYF.

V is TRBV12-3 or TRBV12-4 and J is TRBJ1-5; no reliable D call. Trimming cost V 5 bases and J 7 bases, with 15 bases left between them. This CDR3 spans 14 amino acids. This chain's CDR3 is CASSIGRPQQPQHF. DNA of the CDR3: TGTGCCAGCAGTATAGGCCGCCCTCAGCAGCCCCAGCATTTT.

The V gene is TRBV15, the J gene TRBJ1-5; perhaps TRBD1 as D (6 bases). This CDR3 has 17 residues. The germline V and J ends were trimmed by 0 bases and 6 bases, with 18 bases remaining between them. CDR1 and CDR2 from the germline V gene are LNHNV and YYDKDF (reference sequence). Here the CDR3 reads CATSRDWGPWAGQPQHF. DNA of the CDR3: TGTGCCACCAGCAGAGATTGGGGGCCTTGGGCGGGTCAGCCCCAGCATTTT.

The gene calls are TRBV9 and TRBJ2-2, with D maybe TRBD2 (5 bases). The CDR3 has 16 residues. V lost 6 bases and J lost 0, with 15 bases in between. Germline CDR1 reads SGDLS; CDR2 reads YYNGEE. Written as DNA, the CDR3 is TGTGCCAGCACCCGGGGTTACAGATCGAACACCGGGGAGCTGTTTTTT. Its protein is CASTRGYRSNTGELFF. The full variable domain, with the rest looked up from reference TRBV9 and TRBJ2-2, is DSGVTQTPKHLITATGQRVTLRCSPRSGDLSVYWYQQSLDQGLQFLIQYYNGEERAKGNILERFSAQQFPDLHSELNLSSLELGDSALYFCASTRGYRSNTGELFFGEGSRLTVL.

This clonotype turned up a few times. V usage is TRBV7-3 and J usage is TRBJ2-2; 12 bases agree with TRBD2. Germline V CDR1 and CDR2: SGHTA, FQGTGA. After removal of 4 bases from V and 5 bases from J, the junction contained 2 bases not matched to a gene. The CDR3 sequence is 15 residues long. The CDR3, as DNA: TGTGCCAGCAGCTCTAGCGGGAGGGGTACCGGGGAGCTGTTTTTT. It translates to CASSSSGRGTGELFF.

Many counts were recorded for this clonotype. Here the CDR3 reads CASSLQGSQETQYF. CDR3 nucleotide sequence: TGCGCCAGCAGCTTGCAAGGGAGTCAAGAGACCCAGTACTTC. V is TRBV5-1 and J is TRBJ2-5; tentatively, D is TRBD2 (5 bases). V lost 1 base and J lost 2, with 9 bases in between. The CDR3 runs 14 residues. Germline V CDR1 and CDR2: SGHRS, YFSETQ.

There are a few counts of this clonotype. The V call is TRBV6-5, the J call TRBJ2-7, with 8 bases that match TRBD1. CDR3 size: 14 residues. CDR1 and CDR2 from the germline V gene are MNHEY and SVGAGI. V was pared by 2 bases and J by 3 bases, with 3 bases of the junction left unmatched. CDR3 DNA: TGTGCCAGCAGTTACCCGACAGGGGACTACGAGCAGTACTTC. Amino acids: CASSYPTGDYEQYF.

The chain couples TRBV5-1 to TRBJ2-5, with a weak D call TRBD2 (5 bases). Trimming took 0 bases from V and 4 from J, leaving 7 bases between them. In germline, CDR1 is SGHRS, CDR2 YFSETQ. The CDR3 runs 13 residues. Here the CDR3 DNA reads TGCGCCAGCAGCTTGGGGGAGAGAGAGACCCAGTACTTC. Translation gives CASSLGERETQYF.

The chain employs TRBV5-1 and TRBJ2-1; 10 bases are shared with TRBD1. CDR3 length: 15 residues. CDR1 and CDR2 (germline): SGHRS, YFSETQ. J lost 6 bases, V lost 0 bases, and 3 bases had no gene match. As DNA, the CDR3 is TGCGCCAGCAGCTTGGGACAGGGGGCGAGCAATGAGCAGTTCTTC. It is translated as CASSLGQGASNEQFF.

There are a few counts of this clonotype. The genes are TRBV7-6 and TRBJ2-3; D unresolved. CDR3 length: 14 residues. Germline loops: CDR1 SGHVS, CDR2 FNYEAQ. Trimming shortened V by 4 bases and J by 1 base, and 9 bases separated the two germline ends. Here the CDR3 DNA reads TGTGCCAGCAGCTCTCTATGGGGCACAGATACGCAGTATTTT. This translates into CASSSLWGTDTQYF.